These 8 T cell receptor beta chains were sequenced from one sample in a study of T cell repertoires in cytomegalovirus infection. A single record per CDR3 protein comes from TCRdb applying MiXCR to the reads. The profile shows 750,000 to 900,000 distinct CDR3 sequences, 25% to 35% of them singletons. Their target antigens are unknown. This sample comprised cultured CD8+ T cells from PBMCs, obtained from culture after CMV antigen stimulation. Receptors originate from a human donor in good health (CMV status not recorded). Some clones in this sample may be carry-over from other donors' samples.

This clonotype appeared a few times. This chain uses TRBV19 with TRBJ1-1; D not certain. This CDR3 is built from 13 residues. The V gene's germline CDR1 is LNHDA and CDR2 SQIVND (reference sequence). Trimming removed 7 bases at V and 0 bases at J, with 9 bases between. The CDR3 DNA reads as TGTGCCAGTATGAATAGGATGAACACTGAAGCTTTCTTT. It encodes CASMNRMNTEAFF.

This clonotype has a handful of counts. A read error may be the cause here, since a much bigger clone is one base away. The chain joins TRBV2 to TRBJ2-7; 11 nucleotides align to TRBD2. The CDR3 spans 14 residues. V lost 6 bases and J lost 0; bases outside the gene matches: 1. In germline, CDR1 is SNHLY, CDR2 FYNNEI. The CDR3 region is CASRGTSGSYEQYF. CDR3 bases: TGTGCCAGCAGGGGGACTAGCGGCTCCTACGAGCAGTACTTC.

This clonotype was seen a few times. The chain uses TRBV6-1 and TRBJ2-7; D gene unclear. Germline V gene lookup returns CDR1 MNHNS and CDR2 SASEGT. Trimming shortened V by 1 base and J by 0 bases, and 10 bases separated the two germline ends. The CDR3 covers 15 residues. As DNA, the CDR3 is TGTGCCAGCAGTGAAGTCGCCAGTAGCTCCTACGAGCAGTACTTC. This codes for CASSEVASSSYEQYF.

The J gene is TRBJ2-1, the V gene TRBV7-9, with TRBD1 identical over 10 bases. Trimming removed 6 bases from V and 4 bases from J; junction bases left unmatched: 3. This CDR3 has 14 amino acids. Germline CDR1 and CDR2: SEHNR and FQNEAQ (reference sequence). CDR3 in amino acids: CASRDRGLYNEQFF. In DNA form, the CDR3 reads TGTGCCAGCAGAGACAGGGGGCTATACAATGAGCAGTTCTTC.

The CDR3: CSVRGGAVNTEAFF. In DNA, the CDR3 is TGCAGCGTCCGAGGGGGGGCGGTGAACACTGAAGCTTTCTTT. V is TRBV29-1 and J is TRBJ1-1; tentative D call: TRBD1 (6 bases). Trimming took off 6 bases at V and 0 bases at J, with 14 bases between the two ends. This CDR3 is built from 14 residues. Germline loops: CDR1 SQVTM, CDR2 ANQGSEA.

This clonotype has ten or more counts. In nucleotides, the CDR3 is TGTGCCAGCAGCGGACAGGCTAACTATGGCTACACCTTC. Its translation is CASSGQANYGYTF. The V and J genes are TRBV7-6 and TRBJ1-2; 7 nucleotides match TRBD1. The CDR3 is 13 amino acids. The junction had 0 bases not matched to a gene; V was cut back by 5 bases and J by 0 bases. The V gene's germline CDR1 is SGHVS and CDR2 FNYEAQ.

In its sample, this clonotype was seen once. CDR3 residues: CASSYASWRGGRETQYF. DNA for the CDR3: TGTGCCAGCAGTTACGCGAGCTGGCGGGGTGGTCGGGAGACCCAGTACTTC. The chain employs TRBV6-6 and TRBJ2-5, with a weak D call TRBD2 (6 bases). Trimming cost V 2 bases and J 5 bases, with 21 bases left between them. Germline V gives CDR1 MNHNY, CDR2 SVGAGI (reference sequence). This CDR3 spans 17 amino acids.

This chain uses TRBV12-3 or TRBV12-4 with TRBJ2-7, with 10 bases fitting TRBD2. The CDR3 is made up of 14 amino acids. The J segment lost 2 bases and the V segment lost 7 bases, leaving 5 bases of the junction unmatched. For the CDR3, the DNA is TGTGCCAGCAATCTAGCGGGGGCCCCCTACGAGCAGTACTTC. This codes for CASNLAGAPYEQYF.